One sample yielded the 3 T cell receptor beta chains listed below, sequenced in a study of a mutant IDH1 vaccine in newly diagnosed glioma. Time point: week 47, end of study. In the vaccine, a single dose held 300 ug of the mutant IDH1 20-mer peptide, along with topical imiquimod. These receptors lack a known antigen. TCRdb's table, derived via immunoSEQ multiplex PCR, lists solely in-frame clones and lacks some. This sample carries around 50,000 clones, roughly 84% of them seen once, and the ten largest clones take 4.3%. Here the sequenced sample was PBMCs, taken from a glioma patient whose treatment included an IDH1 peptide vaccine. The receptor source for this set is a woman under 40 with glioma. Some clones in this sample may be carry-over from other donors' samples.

This chain's CDR3 is CASQTGGDTQYF. The CDR3 DNA reads as TGTGCCAGCCAGACAGGGGGGGATACGCAGTATTTT. This rearrangement joins TRBV2 to TRBJ2-3; 9 bases map to TRBD1. This CDR3 contains 12 residues. Per the germline V gene, CDR1 is SNHLY and CDR2 is FYNNEI. Germline trimming cut 8 bases from V and 6 bases from J; bases unmatched to any gene: 3.

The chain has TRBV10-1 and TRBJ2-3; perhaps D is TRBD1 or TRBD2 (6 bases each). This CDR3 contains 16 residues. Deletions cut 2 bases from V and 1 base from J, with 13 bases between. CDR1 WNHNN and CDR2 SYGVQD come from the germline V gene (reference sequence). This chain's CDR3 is CASSEIAEGGTDTQYF. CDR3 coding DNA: TGCGCCAGCAGTGAGATTGCGGAGGGGGGCACAGATACGCAGTATTTT.

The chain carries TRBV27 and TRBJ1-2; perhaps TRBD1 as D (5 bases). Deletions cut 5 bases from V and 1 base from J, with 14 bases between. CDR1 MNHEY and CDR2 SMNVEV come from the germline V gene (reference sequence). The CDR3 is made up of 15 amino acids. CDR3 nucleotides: TGTGCCAGCAGTCCCGGGGACGTTATTAACTATGGCTACACCTTC. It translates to CASSPGDVINYGYTF.